The entry that follows covers one T cell receptor (beta chain) sequence. Trimming cost V 1 base and J 8 bases, with 14 bases left between them. CDR3 size: 14 residues. Germline CDR1 reads LNHDA; CDR2 reads SQIVND (reference sequence). The data are from a study of blood T cell repertoires in COVID-19. Study-wide context: Specimens from acute and convalescent COVID-19 originated in the United States, Italy and Spain. Sources were T cells, B-cell-depleted T cells, or PBMCs; the material itself was cDNA or gDNA.

Per the original data handling: For nucleated cells, counts were estimated from reference gene primer amplification. Libraries were prepared by immunoSEQ multiplex PCR; TCRdb keeps only in-frame clonotypes and omits some of them. V and J calls and clone size are as listed in that table; D and trimming were resolved from the DNA. Here the sample spans hundreds of thousands of clones, approximately 91% being singletons. This study enrolled people aged 18 to 89 from under 25 US geographic areas. The receptor was isolated from a woman aged 40 to 49 with acute COVID-19. This chain joins TRBV19 and TRBJ1-2, with D perhaps TRBD1 (5 bases). What was sequenced was PBMCs or T cells enriched from blood (not recorded which). The CDR3 spells CASSIAAGPRGYTF. The CDR3, as DNA: TGTGCCAGTAGTATAGCTGCAGGGCCCCGCGGCTACACCTTC.